The present entry profiles one T cell receptor beta chain with its context. No antigen is known for it. No base quality information exists; no much larger clone differs at one position. The data derive from a study of T cell repertoires in cytomegalovirus infection (dated 2019 in TCRdb). Looking at the study overall: Donor HLA type was relevant to the analysis, because carriage of CMV infection together with the matching HLA type was indicated by public TCR beta signatures.

Broad study findings and their caveats: In both this cohort and an independent roughly 400-donor cohort, the cumulative frequency of public TCR beta family members distinguished carriers of CMV infection plus the relevant HLA type. The ex vivo response was dominated by HLA-C-restricted CMV-specific TCR beta clonotypes, which also provided the single most frequent clonotype in two of eight donors.

The CDR3, cysteine through phenylalanine, is 17 amino acids long. CDR3 DNA is the only sequence kept; it has 51 bases, read in frame from the first base. The germline V gene encodes CDR1 MNHEY and CDR2 SMNVEV (reference sequence). V sheds 5 bases and J sheds 2 bases, leaving 22 bases between their ends. TCRdb records Illumina HiSeq 1500 as the sequencer. TCRdb reran the public reads through fastp at Q25 and MiXCR, keeping productive beta chains. Identical CDR3 proteins give one entry, which carries the most common genes and DNA. Recorded for this sample are about 740,000 distinct CDR3 sequences; 35% of them occurred a single time. Together, the top ten hold around 2.8% of the sample.

The TCR originated in a human donor in good health (CMV status not recorded). Some clones in this sample may be carry-over from other donors' samples. The sequencing sample was made of PBMCs. The sequence links TRBV27 to TRBJ2-7; the D segment is perhaps TRBD1 or TRBD2, each sharing 5 matched bases. In nucleotides, the sequence is TGTGCCAGCAGTCCGGGGTGGGGCGGCAGCCGGCCCTACGAGCAGTACTTC. This gives the protein CASSPGWGGSRPYEQYF.